This T cell receptor (beta chain) was sequenced during a study of T cell repertoires in cytomegalovirus infection. Across the whole study: Matching HLA type and CMV infection were both indicated by public TCR beta signatures. Study observations and caveats: CMV carriers having the relevant HLA were flagged by cumulative public TCR beta family frequency. HLA-C-restricted CMV-specific TCR beta clonotypes prevailed in the ex vivo response.

A single record per CDR3 protein comes from TCRdb applying MiXCR to the reads. The repertoire holds approximately 260,000 distinct CDR3 sequences, with about 17% as singletons. This clonotype showed up just a few times. Its specificity is unknown. The V and J ends lost 6 bases and 11 bases, in that order; junction bases with no gene match: 14. This CDR3 contains 14 residues. Germline V lookup: CDR1 SQVTM, CDR2 ANQGSEA. Sequencing was performed on CD8+ T cells from PBMCs. The sequence derives from a human donor in good health (CMV status not recorded). Some clones in this sample may be carry-over from other donors' samples. The gene calls are TRBV29-1 and TRBJ2-2; 8 bases match TRBD2. As DNA, the CDR3 is TGCAGCGTACCCTGGGGCGGGGGGCAGGGAGAGCTGTTTTTT. It translates to CSVPWGGGQGELFF.